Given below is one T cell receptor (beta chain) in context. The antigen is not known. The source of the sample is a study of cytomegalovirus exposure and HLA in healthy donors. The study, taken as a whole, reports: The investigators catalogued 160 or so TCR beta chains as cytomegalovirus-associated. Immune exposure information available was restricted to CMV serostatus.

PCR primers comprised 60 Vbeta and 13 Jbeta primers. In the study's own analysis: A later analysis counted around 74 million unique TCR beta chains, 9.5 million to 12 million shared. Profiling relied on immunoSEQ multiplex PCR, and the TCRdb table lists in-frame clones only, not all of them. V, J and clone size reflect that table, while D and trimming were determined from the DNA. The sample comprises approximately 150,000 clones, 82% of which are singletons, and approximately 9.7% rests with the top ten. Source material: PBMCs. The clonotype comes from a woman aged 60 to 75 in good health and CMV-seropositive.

The CDR3 DNA sequence: TGTGCCAGCAGAGGAAGCGCCGGTGAGCAGTACTTC. Encoded protein: CASRGSAGEQYF. The chain couples TRBV28 to TRBJ2-7; no firm D call. V lost 6 bases and J lost 7, with 13 bases in between. The germline CDR1 and CDR2 sequences are MDHEN and SYDVKM. This CDR3 is 12 amino acids long. The complete variable domain, with remaining parts taken from reference TRBV28 and TRBJ2-7, reads DVKVTQSSRYLVKRTGEKVFLECVQDMDHENMFWYRQDPGLGLRLIYFSYDVKMKEKGDIPEGYSVSREKKERFSLILESASTNQTSMYLCASRGSAGEQYFGPGTRLTVT.